The 30 T cell receptor beta chains presented below share a single source sample, sequenced in a study of cytomegalovirus exposure and HLA in healthy donors. The PCR had 60 Vbeta and 13 Jbeta primers. Generated by immunoSEQ multiplex PCR, the TCRdb table keeps only in-frame clones and is missing some. The table lists around 40,000 clones, about nine tenths of them singletons. The source material was PBMCs. All receptors derive from a woman aged 40 to 50 in good health and CMV-seropositive.

The gene calls are TRBV5-1 and TRBJ2-1, with TRBD2 matching 11 bases. The CDR3 is 13 residues long. V shed 4 bases, J shed 8 bases, and the junction held 2 bases outside the gene matches. The germline CDR1 and CDR2 sequences are SGHRS and YFSETQ. The CDR3 DNA reads TGCGCCAGCAGCCCGGGACTAGCGGATGAGCAGTTCTTC. It codes for CASSPGLADEQFF.

V and J are TRBV11-2 and TRBJ2-7; D might be TRBD2 (5 bases). The V end lost 5 bases, the J end lost 1 base, and 15 bases lay between the germline ends. Germline V gene data show CDR1 as SGHAT and CDR2 as FQNNGV. The CDR3 runs to 15 residues. CDR3 sequence (DNA): TGTGCCAGCAGCCGCTATTCGGGAACGTCCTACGAGCAGTACTTC. It encodes CASSRYSGTSYEQYF.

This chain links TRBV19 with TRBJ1-2; D is unclear. This CDR3 region has 16 residues. V gave up 3 bases and J gave up 1 base, with 15 bases separating them. The germline V gene has CDR1 LNHDA and CDR2 SQIVND (reference sequence). CDR3 bases: TGTGCCAGTAGTATCACCTACTCCCGTGGTAACTATGGCTACACCTTC. It is translated as CASSITYSRGNYGYTF.

The chain carries TRBV19 and TRBJ1-5; TRBD1 matches 8 bases. The CDR3 length is 18 residues. The V gene's germline CDR1 is LNHDA and CDR2 SQIVND (reference sequence). J was trimmed by 0 bases and V by 4 bases; bases with no gene match: 11. The DNA for the CDR3 is TGTGCCAGTAGTACAAACCGGGACAGGTCATATAGCAATCAGCCCCAGCATTTT. This sequence encodes CASSTNRDRSYSNQPQHF.

On this clone itself: One end of the junction varies from germline; a read error may be responsible. This chain joins TRBV7-7 and TRBJ2-2; the match to TRBD1 covers 7 bases. Germline CDR1 reads SSHAT; CDR2 reads FNYEAQ (reference sequence). The CDR3 is 14 amino acids. The chain's CDR3 is CASSIGQDTGELFF. CDR3 sequence (DNA): TGTGCTAGCAGCATCGGACAGGACACCGGGGAGCTGTTTTTT.

V gene TRBV28 combines with J gene TRBJ2-7; tentatively, D is TRBD1 (5 bases). CDR1 and CDR2 from the germline V gene are MDHEN and SYDVKM. Trimming removed 6 bases from V and 3 bases from J, with 9 bases in between. The CDR3 loop spans 12 amino acids. The CDR3 region has the DNA TGTGCCAGCAGCTTTCAGGGCTACGAGCAGTACTTC. Translation gives CASSFQGYEQYF.

The chain couples TRBV9 to TRBJ1-6; D is perhaps TRBD1 (5 bases). Between the trimmed V and J ends, which lost 3 bases and 10 bases, there was a span of 17 bases. The CDR3 sequence is 15 residues long. From germline, CDR1 is SGDLS and CDR2 YYNGEE. The chain's CDR3 is CASSGAAGWGSPLHF. DNA of the CDR3: TGTGCCAGCAGCGGTGCGGCAGGGTGGGGATCACCCCTCCACTTT.

The genes are TRBV25-1 and TRBJ2-1; D not resolved. This CDR3 region has 13 residues. The germline gives CDR1 MGHDK, CDR2 SYGVNS. The V and J ends lost 3 bases and 7 bases respectively, with 10 bases between them. CDR3 sequence reads: CASSDTGLNEQFF. The DNA of the CDR3 is TGTGCCAGCAGTGATACCGGGTTAAATGAGCAGTTCTTC.

This chain uses TRBV27 with TRBJ2-3; D unclear. The V end lost 4 bases, the J end lost 1 base, and 6 bases lay between the germline ends. This CDR3 is built from 13 residues. Per germline, CDR1 MNHEY and CDR2 SMNVEV (reference sequence). CDR3: CASSSPRTDTQYF. The DNA for the CDR3 is TGTGCCAGCAGTTCCCCTCGCACAGATACGCAGTATTTT.

DNA of the CDR3: TGTGCCAGCAGCGTAGGAGGAGAGGACATTCAGTACTTC. Amino acid sequence: CASSVGGEDIQYF. This rearrangement joins TRBV9 to TRBJ2-4, with unresolved D. V lost 0 bases to trimming and J lost 8 bases, with 9 bases between them. Germline lookup yields CDR1 SGDLS and CDR2 YYNGEE. The CDR3 runs 13 residues.

The genes are TRBV4-2 and TRBJ1-1, with D possibly matching TRBD1 (5 bases). Trimming left V 6 bases short and J 3 bases short, with 20 bases between. This CDR3 comprises 16 residues. Germline V gene sequence: CDR1 LGHNA, CDR2 YNFKEQ. CDR3 coding DNA: TGTGCCAGCAGGGACCAGGGTTTGAAGCAGGACACTGAAGCTTTCTTT. Its protein product is CASRDQGLKQDTEAFF.

The V call is TRBV28, the J call TRBJ1-1; D not certain. Per germline, CDR1 MDHEN and CDR2 SYDVKM. This CDR3 is 14 amino acids long. V lost 2 bases and J 0 bases, leaving 7 bases between the germline ends. The CDR3, as DNA: TGTGCCAGCAGTTTAACCCACATGAACACTGAAGCTTTCTTT. Amino acids: CASSLTHMNTEAFF.

The chain recombines TRBV5-1 with TRBJ2-1; maybe TRBD1 (6 bases). Trimming left V 4 bases short and J 7 bases short, with 12 bases between. The CDR3 runs to 13 residues. Germline assignment: CDR1 SGHRS and CDR2 YFSETQ. The CDR3 nucleotides are TGCGCCAGCAGCAGAGGGGGTTTAAATGAGCAGTTCTTC. Translating gives CASSRGGLNEQFF.

V and J are TRBV21-1 and TRBJ2-7; the table names TRBD1, a call not compared with the DNA. TRBV21-1 has pseudogene status. This CDR3 comprises 14 residues. CDR3 residues: CASSTDRGSYEQYF. In nucleotides, the CDR3 is TGTGCCAGCAGCACGGACAGGGGCAGCTACGAGCAGTACTTC.

J is TRBJ2-1 and V is TRBV6-1, with TRBD2 matching over 14 bases. Per germline, CDR1 MNHNS and CDR2 SASEGT. CDR3 length equals 16 residues. V shed 3 bases, J shed 8 bases, and the junction held 6 bases outside the gene matches. CDR3 sequence reads: CASSEGTSGSLYEQFF. DNA of the CDR3: TGTGCCAGCAGTGAGGGGACTAGCGGGAGTTTGTATGAGCAGTTCTTC.

This chain joins TRBV30 and TRBJ1-2; D remains unclear. The V end was cut by 5 bases, the J end by 8 bases, with 21 bases between. CDR1 and CDR2 from the germline V gene are GTSNPN and SVGIG (reference sequence). This CDR3 region has 14 residues. In nucleotides, the CDR3 is TGTGCCTGGGTGACATCTTACCCTCCCAGAGGCTACACCTTC. Protein: CAWVTSYPPRGYTF.

This rearrangement joins TRBV18 to TRBJ2-7; possible D gene TRBD1, 5 bases. Germline V CDR1 and CDR2: KGHSH, LQKENI. Trimming removed 1 base from V and 3 bases from J, with 13 bases in between. This CDR3 is built from 15 residues. The CDR3 region is CASSPLGTGDYEQYF. The CDR3 DNA sequence: TGTGCCAGCTCACCACTGGGTACAGGAGACTACGAGCAGTACTTC.

The chain joins TRBV18 to TRBJ1-1, with D possibly TRBD1 on 6 matching bases. Germline V gene data show CDR1 as KGHSH and CDR2 as LQKENI. The CDR3 length is 14 residues. Trimming pared 4 bases from V and 2 bases from J, leaving 11 bases between. In DNA form, the CDR3 reads TGTGCCAGCTCACTCCTGGGGGCTAACACTGAAGCTTTCTTT. It yields the protein CASSLLGANTEAFF.

The gene calls are TRBV6-5 and TRBJ2-6, with D possibly being TRBD2 (6 bases). The CDR3 is 15 residues long. With 7 bases removed from V and 2 bases from J, the gap between germline ends came to 12 bases. Germline V CDR1 and CDR2: MNHEY, SVGAGI. The CDR3 reads CASTPEGTGANVLTF. DNA of the CDR3: TGTGCCAGCACCCCGGAGGGGACTGGGGCCAACGTCCTGACTTTC.

Remarks on this clone: At one boundary the junction diverges from the germline segment, which might be a read error. The chain joins TRBV18 to TRBJ2-7; D call uncertain. CDR3 length: 11 amino acids. Germline V gives CDR1 KGHSH, CDR2 LQKENI. CDR3 DNA sequence: TGTGCCGGCTCCCTCTCCTACGAGCAGTACTTC. Translated: CAGSLSYEQYF.

This clone has just a few counts. This specimen includes other DNA sequences encoding the same CDR3. The rearrangement links TRBV7-9 to TRBJ2-7; no clear D gene. Trimming pared 5 bases from V and 4 bases from J, leaving 24 bases between. Germline CDR1 is SEHNR and CDR2 is FQNEAQ (reference sequence). The CDR3 contains 17 residues. The CDR3 DNA is TGTGCCAGCAGCCCCGAACCGTTCGGCCCCGAGGAGTACGAGCAGTACTTC. Its protein product is CASSPEPFGPEEYEQYF.

The J gene is TRBJ1-3, the V gene TRBV18; 8 bases map to TRBD1. The V segment lost 3 bases and the J segment 0 bases; nucleotides outside the gene matches: 10. This CDR3 region has 18 residues. Germline assignment: CDR1 KGHSH and CDR2 LQKENI. Written as DNA, the CDR3 is TGTGCCAGCTCACCTCGGACAGGGCAAACCAGCTCTGGAAACACCATATATTTT. Protein: CASSPRTGQTSSGNTIYF.

There are a few counts of this clone. The chain carries TRBV19 and TRBJ1-2; no definite D call. The CDR3 contains 14 residues. The V end was cut by 1 base, the J end by 1 base, with 7 bases between. From germline, CDR1 is LNHDA and CDR2 SQIVND (reference sequence). This chain's CDR3 is CASSIAPSNYGYTF. CDR3 DNA sequence: TGTGCCAGTAGTATAGCCCCTAGTAACTATGGCTACACCTTC.

The chain carries TRBV6-5 and TRBJ1-6, with 7 bases fitting TRBD1. The CDR3 has 12 amino acids. V lost 6 bases to trimming and J lost 7 bases; unmatched junction nucleotides: 0. Germline V gives CDR1 MNHEY, CDR2 SVGAGI. The CDR3 protein is CASRQGNSPLHF. The DNA of the CDR3 is TGTGCCAGCAGACAGGGGAATTCACCCCTCCACTTT.

The V and J genes are TRBV19 and TRBJ2-3; D call uncertain. The length of the CDR3 is 13 residues. CDR1 LNHDA and CDR2 SQIVND come from the germline V gene (reference sequence). V lost 1 base to trimming and J lost 9 bases, with 11 bases between them. CDR3 nucleotides: TGTGCCAGTAGTATAGCTGGATCGGAGACGCAGTATTTT. Translation gives CASSIAGSETQYF.

The chain combines TRBV5-1 with TRBJ2-5, with TRBD1 matching over 11 bases. The J call may be mistaken, given a closer DNA end match to TRBJ2-7. CDR3 length: 15 residues. Germline CDR1 reads SGHRS; CDR2 reads YFSETQ. CDR3 sequence reads: CASSRTGGGTYEQYF. The CDR3 DNA reads TGCGCCAGCAGCCGGACAGGGGGCGGAACCTACGAGCAGTACTTC.

The rearrangement joins TRBV29-1 to TRBJ2-1, with D unclear. V dropped 7 bases and J dropped 11 bases, with 12 bases sitting between them. Germline V gene sequence: CDR1 SQVTM, CDR2 ANQGSEA. The CDR3 loop spans 10 amino acids. CDR3 in DNA: TGCAGCGCCTCTCAACTCCAGCAGTTCTTC. Translated: CSASQLQQFF.

The V gene is TRBV6-5, the J gene TRBJ1-4; tentative D call: TRBD1 (6 bases). Between the trimmed V and J ends, which lost 6 bases and 7 bases, there was a span of 12 bases. CDR3 size: 13 residues. CDR1 and CDR2 from the germline V gene are MNHEY and SVGAGI. The CDR3 nucleotides read TGTGCCAGCAGACAGGGAGGGGGTGAAAAACTGTTTTTT. Its protein is CASRQGGGEKLFF.

The chain links TRBV13 to TRBJ1-3; 9 bases match TRBD1. Per the germline V gene, CDR1 is PRHDT and CDR2 is FYEKMQ (reference sequence). Trimming took 4 bases from V and 6 from J; bases not matched to a gene: 7. The CDR3 is made up of 15 amino acids. DNA for the CDR3: TGTGCCAGCAGCTGGCCTGGGACAGGGTCAAACACCATATATTTT. Translation gives CASSWPGTGSNTIYF.

This chain joins TRBV19 and TRBJ1-1, with D possibly TRBD1 on 5 matching bases. This CDR3 has 15 amino acids. The V and J ends lost 3 bases and 1 base respectively, with 12 bases between them. Germline V lookup: CDR1 LNHDA, CDR2 SQIVND (reference sequence). The CDR3 loop reads CASSIMGGRNTEAFF. In DNA form, the CDR3 reads TGTGCCAGTAGTATCATGGGGGGAAGGAACACTGAAGCTTTCTTT.